A single sample is the source of the 7 T cell receptor beta chains below, sequenced in a study of OX40 agonist ivuxolimab in advanced cancers. Assay used: immunoSEQ multiplex PCR; TCRdb lists only in-frame clones, some missing. The top ten clones hold around 0.26% of a sample with 65,000 to 80,000 clones, 87% of them seen once. The sequenced sample was CD4+ or CD8+ T cells sorted from blood, obtained in a trial of the OX40 agonist ivuxolimab. These receptors were taken from an adult with an advanced solid tumor such as melanoma, head and neck, liver or kidney cancer.

J is TRBJ1-1 and V is TRBV5-1; 7 bases match TRBD1. The V segment lost 2 bases and the J segment 1 base; nucleotides outside the gene matches: 5. The CDR3 sequence is 15 residues long. Germline V gene data show CDR1 as SGHRS and CDR2 as YFSETQ. CDR3 loop: CASSFTGEGNTEAFF. CDR3 DNA: TGCGCCAGCAGCTTTACAGGGGAGGGGAACACTGAAGCTTTCTTT.

Concerning this clone itself: The sample has other DNA sequences that encode this CDR3 too. The chain is built from TRBV20-1 and TRBJ2-7; D unresolved. Per germline, CDR1 DFQATT and CDR2 SNEGSKA (reference sequence). The CDR3 extends over 10 amino acids. The V gene lost 3 bases and the J gene lost 4 bases, with 4 bases spanning the gap. CDR3 sequence reads: CSARDYEQYF. For the CDR3, the DNA is TGCAGTGCTAGGGATTACGAGCAGTACTTC.

V is TRBV6-1 and J is TRBJ2-2; 11 bases are shared with TRBD2. This CDR3 region has 15 residues. The junction had 3 bases not matched to a gene; V was cut back by 4 bases and J by 5 bases. Germline loops: CDR1 MNHNS, CDR2 SASEGT. CDR3 protein: CASSAGLAATGELFF. Written as DNA, the CDR3 is TGTGCCAGCAGTGCGGGACTAGCGGCTACCGGGGAGCTGTTTTTT.

The rearrangement links TRBV6-5 to TRBJ2-7; TRBD2 aligns across 11 bases. The CDR3 is 13 residues long. V gave up 2 bases and J gave up 6 bases; unmatched junction bases: 0. Germline CDR1 is MNHEY and CDR2 is SVGAGI. This CDR3 reads CASSYTSGSEQYF. CDR3 DNA: TGTGCCAGCAGTTACACTAGCGGGAGCGAGCAGTACTTC.

V usage is TRBV11-2 and J usage is TRBJ2-6; D possibly corresponds to TRBD2 (5 bases). V was cut by 2 bases and J by 2 bases, with 10 bases left in between. This CDR3 has 16 residues. Per the germline V gene, CDR1 is SGHAT and CDR2 is FQNNGV. The CDR3 region is CASSLRFGTGANVLTF. The CDR3 region has the DNA TGTGCCAGCAGCTTAAGATTCGGGACTGGGGCCAACGTCCTGACTTTC.

The CDR3 DNA follows: TGTGCCAGCAGCTTAGAACGAGGAATCAGGGGGCGCCCGACCGGGGAGCTGTTTTTT. Translated: CASSLERGIRGRPTGELFF. The chain carries TRBV7-9 and TRBJ2-2; 8 positions match TRBD1. Trimming removed 1 base from V and 5 bases from J; junction bases left unmatched: 15. This CDR3 spans 19 amino acids. The germline V gene encodes CDR1 SEHNR and CDR2 FQNEAQ (reference sequence).

The gene calls are TRBV28 and TRBJ1-2; maybe TRBD1 (6 bases). Germline loops: CDR1 MDHEN, CDR2 SYDVKM. CDR3 size: 13 residues. Trimming shortened V by 8 bases and J by 1 base, and 11 bases separated the two germline ends. This CDR3 reads CASRRDNNYGYTF. In nucleotides, the CDR3 is TGTGCCAGCCGTCGGGACAATAACTATGGCTACACCTTC.